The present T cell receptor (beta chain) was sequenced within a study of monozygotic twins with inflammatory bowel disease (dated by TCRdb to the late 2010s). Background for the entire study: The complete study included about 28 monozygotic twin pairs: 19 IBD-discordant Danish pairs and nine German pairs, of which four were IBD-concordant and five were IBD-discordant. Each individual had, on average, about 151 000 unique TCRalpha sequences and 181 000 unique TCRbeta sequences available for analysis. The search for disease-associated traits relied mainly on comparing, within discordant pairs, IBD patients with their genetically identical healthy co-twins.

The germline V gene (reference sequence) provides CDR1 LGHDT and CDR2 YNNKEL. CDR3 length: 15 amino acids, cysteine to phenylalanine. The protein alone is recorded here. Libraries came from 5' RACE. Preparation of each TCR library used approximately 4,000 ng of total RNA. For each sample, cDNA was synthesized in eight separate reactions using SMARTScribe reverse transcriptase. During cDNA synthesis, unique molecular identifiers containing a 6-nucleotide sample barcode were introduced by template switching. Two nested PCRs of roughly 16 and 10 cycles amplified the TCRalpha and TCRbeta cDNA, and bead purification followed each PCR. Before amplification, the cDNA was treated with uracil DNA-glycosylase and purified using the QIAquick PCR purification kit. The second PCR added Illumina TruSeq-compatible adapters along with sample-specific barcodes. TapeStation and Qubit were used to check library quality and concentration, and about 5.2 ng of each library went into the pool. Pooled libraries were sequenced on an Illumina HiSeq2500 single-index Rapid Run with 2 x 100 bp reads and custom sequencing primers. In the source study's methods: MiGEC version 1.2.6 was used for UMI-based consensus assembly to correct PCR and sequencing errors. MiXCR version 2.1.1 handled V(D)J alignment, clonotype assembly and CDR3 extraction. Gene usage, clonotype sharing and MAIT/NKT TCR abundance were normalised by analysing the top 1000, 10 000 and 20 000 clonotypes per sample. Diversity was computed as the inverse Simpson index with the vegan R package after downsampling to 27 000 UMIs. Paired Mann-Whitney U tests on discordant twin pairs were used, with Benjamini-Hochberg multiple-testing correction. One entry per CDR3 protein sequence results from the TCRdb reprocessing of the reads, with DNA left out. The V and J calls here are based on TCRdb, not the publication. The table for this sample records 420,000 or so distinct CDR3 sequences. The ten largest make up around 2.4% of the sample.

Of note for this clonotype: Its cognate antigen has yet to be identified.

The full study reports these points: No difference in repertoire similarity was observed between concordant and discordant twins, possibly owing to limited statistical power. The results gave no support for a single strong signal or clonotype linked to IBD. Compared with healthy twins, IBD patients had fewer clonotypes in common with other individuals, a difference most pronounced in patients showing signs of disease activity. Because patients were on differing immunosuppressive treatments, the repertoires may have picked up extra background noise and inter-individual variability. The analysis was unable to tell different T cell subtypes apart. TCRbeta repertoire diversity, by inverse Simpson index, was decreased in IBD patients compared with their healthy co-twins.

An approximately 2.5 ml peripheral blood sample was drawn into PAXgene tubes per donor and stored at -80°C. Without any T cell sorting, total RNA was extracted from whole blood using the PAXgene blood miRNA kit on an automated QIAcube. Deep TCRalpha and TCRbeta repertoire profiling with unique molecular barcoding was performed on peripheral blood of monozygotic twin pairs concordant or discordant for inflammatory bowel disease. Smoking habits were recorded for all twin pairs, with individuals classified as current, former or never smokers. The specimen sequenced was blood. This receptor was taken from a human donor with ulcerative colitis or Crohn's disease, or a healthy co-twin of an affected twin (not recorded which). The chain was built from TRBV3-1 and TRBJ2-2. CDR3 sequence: CASSQVGANTGELFF.